The 28 T cell receptor beta chains below all came from one sample that was sequenced in a study of blood T cell repertoires in COVID-19. Using immunoSEQ multiplex PCR, the repertoire was profiled, and TCRdb retains in-frame clones only, with some absent. The table records 100,000 to 150,000 clones, 83% of them present only once. Source material: peripheral blood. All receptors come from a man at least 80 years old with active or convalescent COVID-19.

The V and J genes are TRBV5-1 and TRBJ2-2; TRBD1 matches at 7 bases. Trimming cost V 2 bases and J 4 bases; bases outside gene matches: 5. Germline CDR1 SGHRS, CDR2 YFSETQ. The CDR3 covers 15 residues. This chain's CDR3 is CASSLQGMGTGELFF. The DNA for the CDR3 is TGCGCCAGCAGCTTACAGGGGATGGGCACCGGGGAGCTGTTTTTT.

V and J are TRBV5-1 and TRBJ2-6; TRBD2 matches at 8 bases. Unmatched junction bases numbered 10, after V lost 2 bases and J lost 0 bases. The CDR3 spans 19 residues. CDR1 SGHRS and CDR2 YFSETQ come from the germline V gene. This CDR3 reads CASSFTRAGVSSGANVLTF. In DNA form, the CDR3 reads TGCGCCAGCAGCTTTACCCGAGCGGGGGTTAGCTCTGGGGCCAACGTCCTGACTTTC.

The rearrangement links TRBV7-8 to TRBJ1-4; 7 bases are a match to TRBD1. The CDR3 spans 12 residues. Germline V gene sequence: CDR1 SGHVS, CDR2 FQNEAQ. With 6 bases clipped from V and 6 bases from J, the junction kept 1 base outside the gene matches. This CDR3 is CASRGTDEKLFF. In DNA, the CDR3 is TGTGCCAGCAGGGGGACAGATGAAAAACTGTTTTTT.

This clone was found once. The chain couples TRBV7-6 to TRBJ2-7; 9 bases line up with TRBD2. The CDR3 length is 17 residues. Trimming removed 1 base from V and 1 base from J; junction bases left unmatched: 8. Germline values: CDR1 SGHVS, CDR2 FNYEAQ. This chain's CDR3 is CASSLGAGGRGSYEQYF. CDR3 in DNA: TGTGCCAGCAGCTTAGGAGCGGGGGGTAGGGGGTCCTACGAGCAGTACTTC.

About this clone itself: This sample also contains other DNA sequences that code for the same CDR3. V and J are TRBV19 and TRBJ2-2, with 7 bases matching TRBD1. J lost 0 bases, V lost 3 bases, and 4 bases had no gene match. The CDR3 has 16 residues. Germline V gene data show CDR1 as LNHDA and CDR2 as SQIVND (reference sequence). CDR3 sequence (DNA): TGTGCCAGTAGTATTTGGCAGGGGGCGAACACCGGGGAGCTGTTTTTT. Translation: CASSIWQGANTGELFF.

This clone was recorded once. The chain carries TRBV11-2 and TRBJ2-7; 10 bases agree with TRBD1. V shed 2 bases and J 4 bases; nucleotides not matched to a gene: 5. The CDR3 has 15 residues. Germline assignment: CDR1 SGHAT and CDR2 FQNNGV. The CDR3 here is CASSLPWDRGYEQYF. The CDR3 region has the DNA TGTGCCAGCAGCTTACCCTGGGACAGGGGATACGAGCAGTACTTC. Together with reference TRBV11-2 and TRBJ2-7, the CDR3 gives the full variable domain: EAGVAQSPRYKIIEKRQSVAFWCNPISGHATLYWYQQILGQGPKLLIQFQNNGVVDDSQLPKDRFSAERLKGVDSTLKIQPAKLEDSAVYLCASSLPWDRGYEQYFGPGTRLTVT.

In nucleotides, the CDR3 is TGTGCCAGCAACCTACAGGGAGCCAATCAGCCCCAGCATTTT. As protein: CASNLQGANQPQHF. This chain connects TRBV7-2 to TRBJ1-5, with D possibly matching TRBD1 (6 bases). This CDR3 region has 14 residues. Trimming shortened V by 7 bases and J by 3 bases, and 13 bases separated the two germline ends. Germline V gene sequence: CDR1 SGHTA, CDR2 FQGNSA. The whole variable domain, remainder taken from reference TRBV7-2 and TRBJ1-5, is GAGVSQSPSNKVTEKGKDVELRCDPISGHTALYWYRQSLGQGLEFLIYFQGNSAPDKSGLPSDRFSAERTGGSVSTLTIQRTQQEDSAVYLCASNLQGANQPQHFGDGTRLSIL.

This rearrangement joins TRBV6-2 or TRBV6-3 to TRBJ2-5, with TRBD2 matching 14 bases. V dropped 8 bases and J dropped 5; count of bases not matched to a gene: 10. The CDR3 consists of 16 residues. CDR1 and CDR2 (germline): MNHEY, SVGEGT. The CDR3 is CASRRLAGGPEETQYF. The CDR3 nucleotides read TGTGCCAGCCGCCGACTAGCGGGGGGGCCTGAGGAGACCCAGTACTTC.

The CDR3 sequence: CASSWGQQRNTIYF. DNA for the CDR3: TGTGCCAGCAGCTGGGGACAGCAAAGAAACACCATATATTTT. The V gene is TRBV11-2, the J gene TRBJ1-3; 7 bases match TRBD1. The V segment lost 4 bases and the J segment 5 bases; nucleotides outside the gene matches: 5. This CDR3 is 14 amino acids long. CDR1 and CDR2 (germline): SGHAT, FQNNGV.

The chain is built from TRBV5-5 and TRBJ2-3, with D maybe TRBD1 (5 bases). CDR3 size: 15 residues. Trimming cost V 6 bases and J 2 bases, with 16 bases left between them. Germline values: CDR1 SGHKS, CDR2 YYEKEE (reference sequence). CDR3: CASTQNQGYTDTQYF. The CDR3 DNA reads TGTGCCAGCACCCAAAACCAGGGATACACAGATACGCAGTATTTT.

V gene TRBV4-3 combines with J gene TRBJ2-3, with D perhaps TRBD2 (5 bases). The CDR3 contains 14 residues. Germline CDR1 reads LGHNA; CDR2 reads YSLEER. V lost 3 bases and J lost 1, with 8 bases in between. CDR3 in DNA: TGCGCCAGCAGCCACTCCGGGGGCACAGATACGCAGTATTTT. Amino acids: CASSHSGGTDTQYF.

The V gene is TRBV5-6, the J gene TRBJ1-3, with TRBD1 as a possible D gene (5 bases). The V end was cut by 4 bases, the J end by 4 bases, with 9 bases between. Germline values: CDR1 SGHDT, CDR2 YYEEEE. The CDR3 spans 13 residues. Here the CDR3 DNA reads TGTGCCAGCAGCCCAGGGTTAGGAAACACCATATATTTT. Amino acids: CASSPGLGNTIYF. The full variable domain, rest sourced from reference TRBV5-6 and TRBJ1-3, is DAGVTQSPTHLIKTRGQQVTLRCSPKSGHDTVSWYQQALGQGPQFIFQYYEEEERQRGNFPDRFSGHQFPNYSSELNVNALLLGDSALYLCASSPGLGNTIYFGEGSWLTVV.

The chain employs TRBV9 and TRBJ1-1; no definite D call. This CDR3 has 13 amino acids. CDR1 and CDR2 (germline): SGDLS, YYNGEE. V was shortened by 1 base and J by 4 bases, with 8 bases between the two germline ends. CDR3 coding DNA: TGTGCCAGCAGCGTACAGGTGGGCACTGAAGCTTTCTTT. It specifies CASSVQVGTEAFF.

This rearrangement joins TRBV4-3 to TRBJ1-1; tentatively, D is TRBD1 (5 bases). Germline V lookup: CDR1 LGHNA, CDR2 YSLEER. Trimming took 0 bases from V and 4 from J, leaving 12 bases between them. This CDR3 is built from 15 residues. DNA for the CDR3: TGCGCCAGCAGCCAAGATAGATCGGGGGGCACTGAAGCTTTCTTT. Translated, it gives CASSQDRSGGTEAFF.

The genes are TRBV6-2 or TRBV6-3 and TRBJ1-6; D is unclear. The CDR3 extends over 12 amino acids. Germline assignment: CDR1 MNHEY and CDR2 SVGEGT. V gave up 1 base and J gave up 7 bases, with 2 bases separating them. The CDR3 region is CASSYLNSPLHF. The CDR3, as DNA: TGTGCCAGCAGTTACTTAAATTCACCCCTCCACTTT.

The rearrangement joins TRBV5-1 to TRBJ2-3; TRBD2 matches at 10 bases. Per the germline V gene, CDR1 is SGHRS and CDR2 is YFSETQ. This CDR3 spans 19 amino acids. The ends lost 0 bases at V and 2 bases at J; junction bases unmatched: 12. CDR3 in amino acids: CASSLGASGGVSNTDTQYF. In nucleotides, the CDR3 is TGCGCCAGCAGCTTGGGGGCTAGCGGGGGAGTCTCGAACACAGATACGCAGTATTTT. Supplemented by reference TRBV5-1 and TRBJ2-3, the full variable domain reads KAGVTQTPRYLIKTRGQQVTLSCSPISGHRSVSWYQQTPGQGLQFLFEYFSETQRNKGNFPGRFSGRQFSNSRSEMNVSTLELGDSALYLCASSLGASGGVSNTDTQYFGPGTRLTVL.

The chain couples TRBV19 to TRBJ1-5; TRBD1 matches 9 bases. The CDR3 has 16 residues. The V and J ends lost 6 bases and 0 bases, in that order; junction bases with no gene match: 6. Germline-derived CDR1 and CDR2 are LNHDA and SQIVND (reference sequence). CDR3 residues: CASRIGTGYSNQPQHF. Here the CDR3 DNA reads TGTGCCAGTAGGATCGGGACAGGGTATAGCAATCAGCCCCAGCATTTT.

The CDR3 DNA reads as TGTGCCAGCAGCTCAGTCTCGCGCACAGATACGCAGTATTTT. Encoded protein: CASSSVSRTDTQYF. The chain uses TRBV5-6 and TRBJ2-3; the D is unclear. This CDR3 comprises 14 residues. CDR1 is SGHDT, CDR2 YYEEEE, per germline. Trimming stripped 3 bases from V and 1 base from J, with 9 bases between. The variable domain in full, completed from reference TRBV5-6 and TRBJ2-3, reads DAGVTQSPTHLIKTRGQQVTLRCSPKSGHDTVSWYQQALGQGPQFIFQYYEEEERQRGNFPDRFSGHQFPNYSSELNVNALLLGDSALYLCASSSVSRTDTQYFGPGTRLTVL.

The chain combines TRBV6-2 or TRBV6-3 with TRBJ2-5, with 8 bases lining up with TRBD1. Trimming at V came to 1 base and at J to 0 bases, leaving 7 bases not matched to a gene. Per the germline V gene, CDR1 is MNHEY and CDR2 is SVGEGT. The CDR3 has 17 residues. The CDR3 protein is CASSYFIGQGNQETQYF. The CDR3 DNA is TGTGCCAGCAGTTACTTTATCGGACAGGGAAACCAAGAGACCCAGTACTTC.

CDR3 loop: CARSLSRGLGPKVSYEQYF. Here the CDR3 DNA reads TGTGCCAGAAGCTTATCCAGGGGGCTGGGCCCGAAGGTTTCTTACGAGCAGTACTTC. V and J are TRBV5-3 and TRBJ2-7; 8 bases are a match to TRBD1. TRBV5-3 is placed among ORFs of uncertain function. J was trimmed by 4 bases and V by 2 bases; bases with no gene match: 20. CDR3 length: 19 amino acids.

There are a few counts of this clone. The chain employs TRBV28 and TRBJ1-4, with 7 bases aligning to TRBD1. Looked up from germline, CDR1 is MDHEN and CDR2 is SYDVKM. There are 15 residues in the CDR3. Trimming cost V 6 bases and J 0 bases; bases outside gene matches: 4. The CDR3 loop reads CASSPGGTTNEKLFF. Written as DNA, the CDR3 is TGTGCCAGCAGCCCAGGGGGAACAACTAATGAAAAACTGTTTTTT.

This chain connects TRBV7-2 to TRBJ2-3; tentative D call: TRBD1 (6 bases). The CDR3 has 14 amino acids. The V end lost 5 bases, the J end lost 3 bases, and 12 bases lay between the germline ends. Germline V CDR1 and CDR2: SGHTA, FQGNSA. The DNA for the CDR3 is TGTGCCAGCAGCGCACAACAGGGAACAGATACGCAGTATTTT. Amino acid sequence: CASSAQQGTDTQYF.

J is TRBJ1-2 and V is TRBV9; a possible D gene is TRBD1 (5 bases). V was cut by 1 base and J by 4 bases, with 11 bases left in between. Germline CDR1 SGDLS, CDR2 YYNGEE. This CDR3 has 14 residues. The CDR3 reads CASSVSGVPYGYTF. CDR3 coding DNA: TGTGCCAGCAGCGTATCGGGGGTCCCCTATGGCTACACCTTC.

The chain is built from TRBV6-2 or TRBV6-3 and TRBJ2-5; maybe TRBD2 (5 bases). Trimming left V 2 bases short and J 1 base short, with 11 bases between. This CDR3 is 15 amino acids long. CDR1 and CDR2 from the germline V gene are MNHEY and SVGEGT. CDR3 sequence reads: CASSYRGLSQETQYF. CDR3 DNA: TGTGCCAGCAGTTACAGAGGACTCTCCCAAGAGACCCAGTACTTC.

The rearrangement links TRBV29-1 to TRBJ1-1; D possibly corresponds to TRBD1 (5 bases). Trimming shortened V by 7 bases and J by 4 bases, and 16 bases separated the two germline ends. The CDR3 has 13 residues. Per the germline V gene, CDR1 is SQVTM and CDR2 is ANQGSEA. CDR3 protein: CSAGTGLGTEAFF. The CDR3 DNA follows: TGCAGCGCCGGAACAGGTTTGGGCACTGAAGCTTTCTTT.

V is TRBV7-2 and J is TRBJ2-5; 7 bases fit TRBD2. V lost 5 bases and J lost 5; bases outside the gene matches: 11. The germline V gene has CDR1 SGHTA and CDR2 FQGNSA. The CDR3 consists of 15 residues. CDR3 coding DNA: TGTGCCAGCAGCAGGTCGGGGGGAATAGGGGAGACCCAGTACTTC. This translates into CASSRSGGIGETQYF.

The gene calls are TRBV6-5 and TRBJ2-5; 8 bases align to TRBD2. The CDR3 consists of 16 residues. V lost 4 bases and J lost 0; bases outside the gene matches: 7. Germline V gene data show CDR1 as MNHEY and CDR2 as SVGAGI. This chain's CDR3 is CASSLLSGGDQETQYF. The CDR3 bases are TGTGCCAGCAGTTTACTGAGCGGGGGAGACCAAGAGACCCAGTACTTC.

The chain couples TRBV18 to TRBJ2-2; 7 positions match TRBD1. V gave up 0 bases and J gave up 0 bases; unmatched junction bases: 1. Per the germline V gene, CDR1 is KGHSH and CDR2 is LQKENI. The CDR3 has 16 amino acids. The CDR3 protein is CASSPPGQTNTGELFF. The CDR3 DNA reads as TGTGCCAGCTCACCACCGGGACAGACGAACACCGGGGAGCTGTTTTTT.